This record looks at one T cell receptor beta chain sequence and its context. Its antigen is still unknown. Germline values: CDR1 MNHEY, CDR2 SVGAGI. V dropped 2 bases and J dropped 0 bases, with 10 bases sitting between them. The CDR3 loop spans 15 amino acids. This table comes from immunoSEQ multiplex PCR, and its TCRdb copy is limited to in-frame clones, with some not included. Of tens of thousands of clones in the sample, over 80% were seen once. This entry is derived from a study of T cell clones after liver transplantation. Study-level background: Liver transplant recipients had immunosuppression withdrawal attempted within 2 years. Three of eight recipients were HCV-positive; others had non-autoimmune, non-viral indications. Study findings and constraints: In a couple of subjects, few donor cells limited the measurable donor-reactive repertoire.

CD3+CD4+ and CD3+CD8+ cells were FACS-sorted from thawed unstimulated PBMCs. The clonotype originates from a human patient who received a liver transplant. Some T cells may arise from the graft donor. The chain couples TRBV6-5 to TRBJ1-1; D remains unclear. This sample comprised CD4+ T cells from blood, obtained 45 to 47 months after liver transplant. Here the CDR3 reads CASSYRNFMNTEAFF. The CDR3 nucleotides are TGTGCCAGCAGTTACAGGAATTTCATGAACACTGAAGCTTTCTTT.